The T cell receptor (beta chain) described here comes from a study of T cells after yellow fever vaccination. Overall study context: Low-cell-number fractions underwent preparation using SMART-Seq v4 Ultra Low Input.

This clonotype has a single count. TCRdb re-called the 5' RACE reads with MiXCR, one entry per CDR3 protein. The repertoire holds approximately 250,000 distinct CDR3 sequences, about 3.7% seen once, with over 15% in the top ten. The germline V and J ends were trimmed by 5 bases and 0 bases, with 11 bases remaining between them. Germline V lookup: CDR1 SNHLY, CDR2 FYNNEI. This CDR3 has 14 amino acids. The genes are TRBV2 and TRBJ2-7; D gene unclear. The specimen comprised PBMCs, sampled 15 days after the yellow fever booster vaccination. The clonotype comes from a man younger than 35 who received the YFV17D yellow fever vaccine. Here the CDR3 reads CASSSSRASYEQYF. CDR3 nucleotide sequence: TGTGCCAGCAGTTCGTCTAGGGCCTCCTACGAGCAGTACTTC.